The 26 T cell receptor beta chains reported below all come from one sample, sequenced in a study of metastatic and nonmetastatic thyroid tumors. TCRdb redid the clone calls on the PCR reads using MiXCR. Of about 50,000 clones listed, roughly 3.9% are singletons. Thyroid surgery took place with no prior treatment in any patient. The sequenced material came from blood. Receptor source: a female donor with papillary thyroid cancer or a benign thyroid nodule (not recorded which). Some clones in this sample may be carry-over from other donors' samples.

This clone was seen at least ten times. This same CDR3 is encoded by further DNA sequences in the sample. The chain couples TRBV6-1 to TRBJ1-1; D ambiguous. In germline, CDR1 is MNHNS, CDR2 SASEGT. The CDR3 is 14 amino acids. V lost 6 bases to trimming and J lost 2 bases, with 13 bases between them. The CDR3 reads CASSQLRSNTEAFF. For the CDR3, the DNA is TGTGCCAGCAGCCAACTTAGATCCAACACTGAAGCTTTCTTT.

Details on this clone: The conserved phenylalanine or tryptophan is not found at the CDR3 terminus, so this likely reflects a read error. The rearrangement joins TRBV19 to TRBJ2-3; D possibly uses TRBD1 or TRBD2 (5 bases each). Trimming pared 8 bases from V and 0 bases from J, leaving 9 bases between. Germline V gives CDR1 LNHDA, CDR2 SQIVND (reference sequence). CDR3 length: 13 amino acids. CDR3 residues: CASVEGSTDTQYS. CDR3 coding DNA: TGTGCCAGTGTAGAGGGGAGCACAGATACGCAGTATTCT.

This clone was observed many times. At the DNA level, this CDR3 is encoded by other sequences in the same sample as well. The gene calls are TRBV4-2 and TRBJ1-6, with TRBD1 identical over 9 bases. The CDR3 runs to 13 residues. The germline V gene encodes CDR1 LGHNA and CDR2 YNFKEQ. V lost 7 bases and J lost 5; bases outside the gene matches: 0. Here the CDR3 reads CASNRGHNSPLHF. As DNA, the CDR3 is TGTGCCAGCAACAGGGGGCATAATTCACCCCTCCACTTT.

There are many counts of this clone. The V call is TRBV7-3, the J call TRBJ2-7; 8 bases agree with TRBD2. In germline, CDR1 is SGHTA, CDR2 FQGTGA. The CDR3 is made up of 17 amino acids. Trimming cost V 0 bases and J 4 bases; bases outside gene matches: 11. In DNA form, the CDR3 reads TGTGCCAGCAGCTTAACGCGGAGCGGGAGAATCTGTTACGAGCAGTACTTC. It specifies CASSLTRSGRICYEQYF.

This clone has a count of ten or more. This chain uses TRBV7-9 with TRBJ1-2; D not certain. This CDR3 is built from 12 residues. The germline gives CDR1 SEHNR, CDR2 FQNEAQ (reference sequence). V was shortened by 6 bases and J by 3 bases, with 8 bases between the two germline ends. DNA for the CDR3: TGTGCCAGCAGTTTCGATTACTATGGCTACACCTTC. Translating it yields CASSFDYYGYTF.

This clone was seen only a few times. The chain joins TRBV12-3 or TRBV12-4 to TRBJ1-3; weak D call: TRBD1 (5 bases). The CDR3 has 15 residues. V lost 3 bases and J 2 bases, leaving 11 bases between the germline ends. The CDR3 loop is CASSFLGVAGNTIYF. The CDR3 region has the DNA TGTGCCAGCAGTTTCCTGGGGGTAGCTGGAAACACCATATATTTT.

This clone occurred many times. This sequence joins TRBV20-1 and TRBJ1-1; no reliable D call. The V end was cut by 3 bases, the J end by 7 bases, with 18 bases between. This CDR3 is 14 amino acids long. Germline CDR1 reads DFQATT; CDR2 reads SNEGSKA (reference sequence). The CDR3 reads CSARVVRSLGEAFF. DNA of the CDR3: TGCAGTGCTAGGGTTGTCAGGAGCTTGGGTGAAGCTTTCTTT.

This clone was recorded many times. The V and J genes are TRBV18 and TRBJ2-2, with D maybe TRBD2 (5 bases). This CDR3 is 14 amino acids long. Trimming left V 0 bases short and J 4 bases short, with 6 bases between. Germline CDR1 reads KGHSH; CDR2 reads LQKENI. The CDR3 coding sequence is TGTGCCAGCTCACCACCAGCGGTCACCGGGGAGCTGTTTTTT. Translation gives CASSPPAVTGELFF.

This clone appeared many times. The rearrangement uses TRBV4-1 and TRBJ2-3; 7 positions agree with TRBD2. The V gene end was trimmed by 0 bases and the J gene end by 1 base; junction bases not matched to a gene: 7. The length of the CDR3 is 17 residues. CDR1 is MGHRA and CDR2 is YSYEKL in the germline V gene. The CDR3 DNA reads as TGCGCCAGCAGCCAAGATTCTAGCGGCCTGGGCACAGATACGCAGTATTTT. Translated, it gives CASSQDSSGLGTDTQYF.

This clone has at least ten counts. The rearrangement uses TRBV11-3 and TRBJ2-5, with a tentative D call TRBD1 (6 bases). Germline CDR1 SGHNT, CDR2 YENEEA. The CDR3 contains 15 residues. With 5 bases removed from V and 5 bases from J, the gap between germline ends came to 18 bases. CDR3 bases: TGTGCCAGCAGCCATCCTGGGGGCCGGCCGGAGACCCAGTACTTC. Residues: CASSHPGGRPETQYF. The complete variable domain, with remaining parts taken from reference TRBV11-3 and TRBJ2-5, reads EAGVVQSPRYKIIEKKQPVAFWCNPISGHNTLYWYLQNLGQGPELLIRYENEEAVDDSQLPKDRFSAERLKGVDSTLKIQPAELGDSAVYLCASSHPGGRPETQYFGPGTRLLVL.

This clone was counted at least ten times. This rearrangement joins TRBV5-4 to TRBJ2-5; D might be TRBD1 or TRBD2, each matching 5 bases. Trimming pared 1 base from V and 2 bases from J, leaving 12 bases between. In germline, CDR1 is SGHNT, CDR2 YYREEE (reference sequence). The CDR3 is 15 residues long. Written as DNA, the CDR3 is TGTGCCAGCAGCTTGACGTCAGGGAGTCAAGAGACCCAGTACTTC. Its translation is CASSLTSGSQETQYF.

This clone turned up a few times. This sequence may be a read error, since a much larger clone differs from it by one base. Additional DNA sequences in this sample encode the identical CDR3. The chain links TRBV3-1 to TRBJ2-7, with 8 positions matching TRBD1. In germline, CDR1 is LGHDT, CDR2 YNNKEL (reference sequence). Losses at the gene ends were 4 bases for V and 5 bases for J; bases not matched to a gene: 7. The CDR3 loop spans 14 amino acids. The CDR3 DNA reads as TGTGCCAGCAGCCCCCGTGACAGGGGTGACGAGCAGTACTTC. Amino acid sequence: CASSPRDRGDEQYF.

This clone has a count of ten or more. The rearrangement joins TRBV20-1 to TRBJ2-3; D might be TRBD2 (5 bases). Germline CDR1 and CDR2: DFQATT and SNEGSKA (reference sequence). CDR3 length: 14 amino acids. With 7 bases removed from V and 2 bases from J, the gap between germline ends came to 16 bases. Here the CDR3 DNA reads TGCAGTGTGCTAGCTCCGGGCGACACAGATACGCAGTATTTT. This gives the protein CSVLAPGDTDTQYF.

This clone was recorded many times. The V call is TRBV30, the J call TRBJ2-1; the match to TRBD2 covers 10 bases. V was pared by 0 bases and J by 4 bases, with 0 bases of the junction left unmatched. The CDR3 totals 14 residues. Germline CDR1 is GTSNPN and CDR2 is SVGIG (reference sequence). CDR3 region: CAWSVLAGYNEQFF. The CDR3 DNA reads TGTGCCTGGAGTGTACTAGCGGGGTACAATGAGCAGTTCTTC. The full variable domain, with the rest looked up from reference TRBV30 and TRBJ2-1, is SQTIHQWPATLVQPVGSPLSLECTVEGTSNPNLYWYRQAAGRGLQLLFYSVGIGQISSEVPQNLSASRPQDRQFILSSKKLLLSDSGFYLCAWSVLAGYNEQFFGPGTRLTVL.

This clone has only a few counts. This chain links TRBV20-1 with TRBJ2-3; 8 bases align to TRBD2. This CDR3 is 15 amino acids long. Losses at the gene ends were 7 bases for V and 3 bases for J; bases not matched to a gene: 12. CDR1 and CDR2 from the germline V gene are DFQATT and SNEGSKA (reference sequence). The CDR3 loop reads CSVGRREVGTDTQYF. As DNA, the CDR3 is TGCAGTGTTGGGAGGCGGGAGGTTGGTACAGATACGCAGTATTTT.

This clone was counted ten times or more. This clone may be a read error of a much larger clone one base away. Other DNA sequences within the sample encode an identical CDR3. The J gene is TRBJ2-5, the V gene TRBV12-3 or TRBV12-4; no definite D call. CDR3 size: 12 residues. For the CDR3, the DNA is TGCGCCAGCAGTTTAACCGGTGAGACCCAGTACTTC. This sequence encodes CASSLTGETQYF.

With respect to this clone: At one of its ends the junction is not consistent with the germline gene, which may arise from a read error. The CDR3 reads CASSPRTSGTSLAKNVQYF. The CDR3 DNA reads as TGTGCCAGCAGTCCACGGACTAGCGGAACCTCACTAGCCAAAAACGTTCAGTACTTC. V usage is TRBV6-1 and J usage is TRBJ2-4; TRBD2 aligns across 10 bases. Germline V gene data show CDR1 as MNHNS and CDR2 as SASEGT. The CDR3 loop spans 19 amino acids.

This clone was found a few times. A single base separates this from a much larger clone, so it may be a read error. This chain connects TRBV25-1 to TRBJ1-4, with D possibly TRBD1 on 6 matching bases. The CDR3 contains 15 residues. The germline gives CDR1 MGHDK, CDR2 SYGVNS. CDR3 nucleotide sequence: TGTGTCAGCAGTGAATATAGACAGGCTAATGAAAAACTGTTTTTT. Its translation: CVSSEYRQANEKLFF.

This clone was picked up many times. The chain couples TRBV11-2 to TRBJ2-1; D is perhaps TRBD1 (5 bases). Germline V CDR1 and CDR2: SGHAT, FQNNGV. CDR3 length equals 17 residues. The germline V and J ends were trimmed by 1 base and 0 bases, with 13 bases remaining between them. CDR3 sequence reads: CASSLAPRTSSYNEQFF. The CDR3 DNA reads TGTGCCAGCAGCTTAGCCCCAAGGACAAGCTCCTACAATGAGCAGTTCTTC.

The chain employs TRBV2 and TRBJ1-2; D uncertain. The CDR3 sequence is 12 residues long. Per germline, CDR1 SNHLY and CDR2 FYNNEI. Deletions cut 4 bases from V and 5 bases from J, with 8 bases between. CDR3 nucleotide sequence: TGTGCCAGCAGTGGTGACACGTATGGCTACACCTTC. It encodes CASSGDTYGYTF.

This clone was seen ten or more times. The chain is built from TRBV9 and TRBJ2-3; no firm D call. Trimming stripped 0 bases from V and 2 bases from J, with 10 bases between. This CDR3 region has 15 residues. Germline CDR1 reads SGDLS; CDR2 reads YYNGEE. The CDR3 DNA follows: TGTGCCAGCAGCGTAGCAGCAGGTCTCACAGATACGCAGTATTTT. As protein: CASSVAAGLTDTQYF. The full variable domain, its missing parts supplied by reference TRBV9 and TRBJ2-3, is DSGVTQTPKHLITATGQRVTLRCSPRSGDLSVYWYQQSLDQGLQFLIQYYNGEERAKGNILERFSAQQFPDLHSELNLSSLELGDSALYFCASSVAAGLTDTQYFGPGTRLTVL.

There are many counts of this clone. The rearrangement links TRBV29-1 to TRBJ2-7; possible D gene TRBD1, 5 bases. The V gene lost 1 base and the J gene lost 2 bases, with 6 bases spanning the gap. The CDR3 loop spans 12 amino acids. Germline lookup yields CDR1 SQVTM and CDR2 ANQGSEA. CDR3 DNA: TGCAGCGTTGAAGGGGGCCCCTACGAGCAGTACTTC. Its protein product is CSVEGGPYEQYF.

The chain couples TRBV3-1 to TRBJ2-3; possibly TRBD1 for D (6 bases). Trimming left V 0 bases short and J 1 base short, with 17 bases between. Per germline, CDR1 LGHDT and CDR2 YNNKEL (reference sequence). The CDR3 contains 18 residues. As DNA, the CDR3 is TGTGCCAGCAGCCAAGAGGGGTTTCGCAGGGGCCGCACAGATACGCAGTATTTT. It is translated as CASSQEGFRRGRTDTQYF.

This clone was found many times. DNA for the CDR3: TGCAGTGCTAGGGCCCCCGAGGAAATCTCCTACAATGAGCAGTTCTTC. It codes for CSARAPEEISYNEQFF. The chain recombines TRBV20-1 with TRBJ2-1; D gene ambiguous. Germline V CDR1 and CDR2: DFQATT, SNEGSKA (reference sequence). Trimming removed 3 bases at V and 0 bases at J, with 15 bases between. The CDR3 contains 16 residues.

J is TRBJ2-6 and V is TRBV6-2 or TRBV6-3, with D unresolved. V was cut by 11 bases and J by 0 bases, with 2 bases left in between. CDR1 MNHEY and CDR2 SVGEGT come from the germline V gene. This CDR3 region has 11 residues. Here the CDR3 DNA reads TGTGCCCACTCTGGGGCCAACGTCCTGACTTTC. Its protein is CAHSGANVLTF.

Note on this clone: The CDR3 carries no conserved terminal phenylalanine or tryptophan, so it likely arises from a read error. No DNA is shown, since the ends of the CDR3 on it are uncertain; the CDR3 is the one TCRdb lists. J is TRBJ2-3 and V is TRBV6-2 or TRBV6-3; TRBD1 is taken as the D call from the table, unchecked against the DNA. Germline V CDR1 and CDR2: MNHEY, SVGEGT. The CDR3 contains 8 residues when both ends are counted. The CDR3 is CASSQGAS.